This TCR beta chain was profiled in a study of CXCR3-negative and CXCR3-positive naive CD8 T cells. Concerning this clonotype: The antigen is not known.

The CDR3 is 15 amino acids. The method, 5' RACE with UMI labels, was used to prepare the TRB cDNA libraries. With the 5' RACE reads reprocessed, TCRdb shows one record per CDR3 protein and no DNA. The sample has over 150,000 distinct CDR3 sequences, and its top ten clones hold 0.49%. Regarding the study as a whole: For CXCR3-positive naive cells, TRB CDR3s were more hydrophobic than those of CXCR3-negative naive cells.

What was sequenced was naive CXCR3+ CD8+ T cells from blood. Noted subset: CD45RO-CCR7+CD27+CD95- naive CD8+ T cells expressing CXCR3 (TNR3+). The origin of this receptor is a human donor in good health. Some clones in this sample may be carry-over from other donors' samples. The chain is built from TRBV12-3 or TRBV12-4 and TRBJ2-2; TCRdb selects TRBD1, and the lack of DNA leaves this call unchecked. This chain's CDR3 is CASSSTGWNTGELFF.